Listed below are T cell receptor beta chains from one sample, sequenced in a study of blood T cell repertoires in COVID-19. Clones were sequenced by immunoSEQ multiplex PCR, and TCRdb holds only the in-frame ones, with some missing. The sample lists approximately 94,000 clones, roughly 84% occurring once. Sequencing was performed on peripheral blood. The source is a human donor in a cohort sampled during active COVID-19. CDR3s include the opening cysteine and the closing phenylalanine or tryptophan. The D gene is left open where the match is weak. Some rows mark clone size as missing; the rest say once, few, many or name a class of expanded clone.

V gene,D gene,clone size,J gene,CDR3 DNA,CDR3 protein
TRBV6-2/TRBV6-3,.,.,TRBJ1-1,TGTGCCAGCAGTTACGCAGAGGGCGGGTGGAACACTGAAGCTTTCTTT,CASSYAEGGWNTEAFF
TRBV19,.,.,TRBJ1-5,TGTGCCAGTACCCGGGGACTGAGCAATCAGCCCCAGCATTTT,CASTRGLSNQPQHF
TRBV3-1/TRBV3-2,.,.,TRBJ1-2,TGTGCCAGCAGCCAGCTGCACAGGGCTAACTATGGCTACACCTTC,CASSQLHRANYGYTF
TRBV18,.,.,TRBJ2-6,TGTGCCAGCTCACCACTCTCATCCGGGGTCGGGGCCAACGTCCTGACTTTC,CASSPLSSGVGANVLTF
TRBV3-1/TRBV3-2,TRBD1,.,TRBJ1-1,TGTGCCAGCAGCCGGACAGGACAAAACACTGAAGCTTTCTTT,CASSRTGQNTEAFF
TRBV29-1,TRBD1,.,TRBJ1-2,TGCAGCGTTGGGGACAGGGAGGATGGCTACACCTTC,CSVGDREDGYTF
TRBV9,TRBD2,.,TRBJ2-2,TGTGCCAGCAGCTTTCAGGCGGTAGCGGGGACCGGGGAGCTGTTTTTT,CASSFQAVAGTGELFF
TRBV29-1,TRBD1,.,TRBJ1-2,TGCAGCGTAGGGGGCGATGGCTACACCTTC,CSVGGDGYTF
TRBV3-1/TRBV3-2,TRBD1,.,TRBJ1-3,TGTGCCAGCAGGGACAGGGCTGGAAACACCATATATTTT,CASRDRAGNTIYF
TRBV4-1,TRBD2,.,TRBJ2-7,TGCGCCAGCAGCCGTTCCCCGACTAGCGGGTCCTACGAGCAGTACTTC,CASSRSPTSGSYEQYF
TRBV5-4,TRBD1,.,TRBJ1-2,TGTGCCAGCAGCTCGAATGGACAGGGGGACTATGGCTACACCTTC,CASSSNGQGDYGYTF
TRBV19,TRBD2,.,TRBJ2-2,TGTGCCAGTATAGCGGGGGCGGGCACCGGGGAGCTGTTTTTT,CASIAGAGTGELFF
TRBV5-1,TRBD1,.,TRBJ1-2,TGCGCCAGCAGCTCCGACAGGGGGATGGGTGGCTACACCTTC,CASSSDRGMGGYTF
TRBV6-2/TRBV6-3,TRBD2,.,TRBJ2-1,TGTGCCAGTCGCCCTAGCGGAAGCTCCTACAATGAGCAGTTCTTC,CASRPSGSSYNEQFF
TRBV7-9,.,once,TRBJ2-7,TGTGCCAGCAGACCTGACTCCCACGAGCAGTACTTC,CASRPDSHEQYF
TRBV3-1/TRBV3-2,TRBD2,.,TRBJ2-1,TGTGCCAGCAGCCAAGTAACTAGCGGGAGGTATGAGCAGTTCTTC,CASSQVTSGRYEQFF
TRBV5-6,TRBD1,.,TRBJ1-4,TGTGCCAGCAGCCGAAGACAGGGGGAAAAACTGTTTTTT,CASSRRQGEKLFF
TRBV5-1,.,.,TRBJ2-5,TGCGCCAGCAGCCGATCCGGACAGCAAGAGACCCAGTACTTC,CASSRSGQQETQYF
TRBV18,.,.,TRBJ2-5,TGTGCCAGCTCCCGGGTAGCCCAGGAGACCCAGTACTTC,CASSRVAQETQYF
TRBV6-6,TRBD2,.,TRBJ2-3,TGTGCCAGCGCCCGCGGGGGGGTCGGTAGTACAGATACGCAGTATTTT,CASARGGVGSTDTQYF
TRBV18,TRBD2,.,TRBJ2-1,TGTGCCAGCTCACTAGGTATAGCGGGAGACACTGAGCAGTTCTTC,CASSLGIAGDTEQFF
TRBV19,TRBD1,.,TRBJ1-2,TGTGCCAGTAGTACTGACAGACAGGGTTATGGCTACACCTTC,CASSTDRQGYGYTF
TRBV9,.,.,TRBJ2-3,TGTGCCAGCAGCGCGGGGGTCCAAGATACGCAGTATTTT,CASSAGVQDTQYF
TRBV6-2/TRBV6-3,.,.,TRBJ1-2,TGTGCCAGCAGCCGGGACACGGAATTCTATGGCTACACCTTC,CASSRDTEFYGYTF
TRBV7-6,.,.,TRBJ2-7,TGTGCCAGCAGCTTAGGAGCAGGGGCAACCGCCTACGAGCAGTACTTC,CASSLGAGATAYEQYF
TRBV3-1/TRBV3-2,.,.,TRBJ1-3,TGTGCCAGCAGCCAAGATATGGGGGCATCCCGAGGAAACACCATATATTTT,CASSQDMGASRGNTIYF